Presented here are 2 T cell receptor beta chains from one specimen sequenced in a study. TCRdb reprocessed the RT-PCR reads via MiXCR and lists one record per CDR3 protein. The table has hundreds of thousands of distinct CDR3 sequences, 11% to 15% seen once. The sequencing sample was made of memory CD4+ T cells from blood. All receptors derive from a female donor in good health, serving as a healthy control.

This clonotype was observed a few times. CDR3 protein: CASRGGTTTGGEQFF. DNA of the CDR3: TGCGCCAGCAGAGGGGGGACTACGACCGGGGGTGAGCAGTTCTTC. The chain couples TRBV5-1 to TRBJ2-1, with a weak D call TRBD2 (7 bases). This CDR3 comprises 15 residues. V was clipped by 5 bases and J by 9 bases, with 21 bases between them. Looked up from germline, CDR1 is SGHRS and CDR2 is YFSETQ. The whole variable domain, remainder taken from reference TRBV5-1 and TRBJ2-1, is KAGVTQTPRYLIKTRGQQVTLSCSPISGHRSVSWYQQTPGQGLQFLFEYFSETQRNKGNFPGRFSGRQFSNSRSEMNVSTLELGDSALYLCASRGGTTTGGEQFFGPGTRLTVL.

The CDR3 sequence: CASSYSEYNSPLHF. The CDR3 nucleotides are TGTGCCAGCAGTTACTCGGAGTATAATTCACCCCTCCACTTT. The chain recombines TRBV6-5 with TRBJ1-6, with no clear D. V dropped 0 bases and J dropped 4 bases, with 4 bases sitting between them. Germline CDR1 and CDR2: MNHEY and SVGAGI. This CDR3 spans 14 amino acids.